This entry lists 11 T cell receptor beta chains sequenced from one sample in a study of blood T cell repertoires in COVID-19. Data came from immunoSEQ multiplex PCR; TCRdb stores just in-frame clones and leaves some out. The repertoire consists of a few hundred thousand clones, with roughly 87% occurring once and the leading ten covering under 1.3%. Sequencing was done on a sample of PBMCs or T cells enriched from blood (not recorded which). The receptor set was obtained from a woman younger than 45 who had recovered from COVID-19.

The V call is TRBV11-2, the J call TRBJ2-7; TRBD2 aligns across 13 bases. CDR1 and CDR2 from the germline V gene are SGHAT and FQNNGV. This CDR3 region has 15 residues. V was clipped by 4 bases and J by 4 bases; unmatched bases: 4. CDR3 in DNA: TGTGCCAGCAGCTATCGACTAGCGGGAGGATACGAGCAGTACTTC. It codes for CASSYRLAGGYEQYF.

This chain links TRBV7-2 with TRBJ1-5, with 9 bases that match TRBD1. The V and J ends lost 5 bases and 7 bases, in that order; junction bases with no gene match: 6. In germline, CDR1 is SGHTA, CDR2 FQGNSA. There are 14 residues in the CDR3. CDR3 nucleotide sequence: TGTGCCAGCAGCAGGACAGGGGTAGAGCAGCCCCAGCATTTT. This codes for CASSRTGVEQPQHF. Full variable domain (remainder filled in from reference TRBV7-2 and TRBJ1-5): GAGVSQSPSNKVTEKGKDVELRCDPISGHTALYWYRQSLGQGLEFLIYFQGNSAPDKSGLPSDRFSAERTGGSVSTLTIQRTQQEDSAVYLCASSRTGVEQPQHFGDGTRLSIL.

This clone occurred a few times. The CDR3: CASSTDRLMETQYF. CDR3 sequence (DNA): TGTGCCAGCAGTACCGACCGACTGATGGAGACCCAGTACTTC. V is TRBV6-2 or TRBV6-3 and J is TRBJ2-5; D remains unclear. Germline V gene sequence: CDR1 MNHEY, CDR2 SVGEGT. This CDR3 spans 14 amino acids. V lost 5 bases and J 5 bases, leaving 15 bases between the germline ends.

This clone came up a few times. The same CDR3 also results from other DNA sequences found in this sample. The gene calls are TRBV28 and TRBJ1-4; 12 positions match TRBD1. CDR3 length: 15 amino acids. Germline lookup yields CDR1 MDHEN and CDR2 SYDVKM. The V gene end was trimmed by 2 bases and the J gene end by 8 bases; junction bases not matched to a gene: 3. CDR3 sequence (DNA): TGTGCCAGCAGTTTAGGAGGGACAGGGGGCGAAAAACTGTTTTTT. Its translation: CASSLGGTGGEKLFF.

The rearrangement uses TRBV19 and TRBJ1-1; D is unclear. The CDR3 spans 11 residues. The germline CDR1 and CDR2 sequences are LNHDA and SQIVND (reference sequence). V was pared by 4 bases and J by 7 bases, with 7 bases between. CDR3 sequence reads: CASSTSSEAFF. For the CDR3, the DNA is TGTGCCAGTAGTACCTCCAGTGAAGCTTTCTTT.

Only a few counts were recorded for this clone. The V gene is TRBV7-9, the J gene TRBJ1-1; no definite D call. Germline assignment: CDR1 SEHNR and CDR2 FQNEAQ (reference sequence). The V end was cut by 5 bases, the J end by 3 bases, with 13 bases between. The CDR3 contains 14 residues. CDR3 loop: CASSIHDGDTEAFF. In nucleotides, the CDR3 is TGTGCCAGCAGCATACATGACGGAGACACTGAAGCTTTCTTT.

Written as DNA, the CDR3 is TGTGCCAGCAGCTTAGGGGCACTAGCGGGGTACTGGTCCACAGATACGCAGTATTTT. Translated: CASSLGALAGYWSTDTQYF. The J gene is TRBJ2-3, the V gene TRBV7-2; TRBD2 agrees at 10 bases. The germline V gene encodes CDR1 SGHTA and CDR2 FQGNSA. The CDR3 totals 19 residues. Trimming at V came to 1 base and at J to 2 bases, leaving 12 bases not matched to a gene.

This CDR3 is CASRSGTARLVGNTIYF. The CDR3 DNA sequence: TGTGCCAGCAGGTCCGGGACAGCCCGCCTAGTCGGAAACACCATATATTTT. The rearrangement uses TRBV28 and TRBJ1-3, with 7 bases lining up with TRBD1. Germline CDR1 is MDHEN and CDR2 is SYDVKM. The V gene end was trimmed by 6 bases and the J gene end by 4 bases; junction bases not matched to a gene: 15. This CDR3 comprises 17 residues.

This clone has a single count. V gene TRBV28 combines with J gene TRBJ1-2; D is unclear. Germline V gene data show CDR1 as MDHEN and CDR2 as SYDVKM. This CDR3 region has 11 residues. V was pared by 5 bases and J by 8 bases, with 9 bases between. The CDR3: CASSAGVGYTF. In DNA, the CDR3 is TGTGCCAGCAGTGCGGGTGTAGGCTACACCTTC.

J is TRBJ2-6 and V is TRBV5-1, with TRBD2 matching 9 bases. In germline, CDR1 is SGHRS, CDR2 YFSETQ. The CDR3 totals 16 residues. With 4 bases clipped from V and 3 bases from J, the junction kept 5 bases outside the gene matches. DNA for the CDR3: TGCGCCAGCAGCCCTACAGCGGGGGGTGGGGCCAACGTCCTGACTTTC. It encodes CASSPTAGGGANVLTF.

This chain uses TRBV28 with TRBJ1-2, with TRBD1 matching over 10 bases. The germline V gene encodes CDR1 MDHEN and CDR2 SYDVKM. This CDR3 region has 16 residues. Unmatched junction bases numbered 14, after V lost 6 bases and J lost 7 bases. The CDR3 coding sequence is TGTGCCAGCAGCCTAAAACCCGGGACAGGGGTAGTTGGCTACACCTTC. Protein: CASSLKPGTGVVGYTF.